A single sample gave rise to the 10 T cell receptor beta chains below, sequenced in a study of blood T cell repertoires in COVID-19 (TCRdb year 2020). Receptor libraries were prepared by the immunoSEQ multiplex PCR assay. TCRdb took this table from immuneACCESS and kept in-frame rearrangements with V and J called. Such tables lack part of the clones; where checked against another copy, unresolved V genes explain under half of the gap, and the rest is unexplained. This sample lists around 140,000 clones; roughly 87% were detected once. The ten largest clones represent approximately 4.3% of the sample. What was sequenced was PBMCs or T cells enriched from blood (not recorded which). The receptors shown here come from a woman aged 40 to 55 who had been exposed to COVID-19.

V usage is TRBV7-2 and J usage is TRBJ2-7, with D possibly being TRBD2 (5 bases). Germline values: CDR1 SGHTA, CDR2 FQGNSA. V was pared by 2 bases and J by 5 bases, with 10 bases between. The CDR3 consists of 13 residues. Here the CDR3 reads CASSLPAEHEQYF. CDR3 DNA sequence: TGTGCCAGCAGCTTACCAGCGGAGCACGAGCAGTACTTC.

The table lists this clone with a count of one. Written as DNA, the CDR3 is TGTGCTAGTGGTTTGGAGACAGGGGCTCTGAACACCGGGGAGCTGTTTTTT. The encoded protein is CASGLETGALNTGELFF. The chain uses TRBV12-5 and TRBJ2-2, with 8 bases fitting TRBD1. From germline, CDR1 is LGHNT and CDR2 FRNRAP. The CDR3 is made up of 17 amino acids. Trimming cost V 1 base and J 1 base; bases outside gene matches: 5.

This chain joins TRBV6-1 and TRBJ2-7; D not certain. Germline V lookup: CDR1 MNHNS, CDR2 SASEGT. The germline V and J ends were trimmed by 3 bases and 3 bases, with 15 bases remaining between them. This CDR3 is 15 amino acids long. The CDR3 loop is CASSDPQARVYEQYF. CDR3 coding DNA: TGTGCCAGCAGTGACCCCCAAGCGCGCGTCTACGAGCAGTACTTC.

The chain combines TRBV7-2 with TRBJ2-3; D may be TRBD2 (6 bases). Germline lookup yields CDR1 SGHTA and CDR2 FQGNSA. This CDR3 is 15 amino acids long. Trimming shortened V by 1 base and J by 2 bases, and 10 bases separated the two germline ends. CDR3 region: CASSLGGLITDTQYF. The CDR3 region has the DNA TGTGCCAGCAGCTTAGGGGGACTTATCACAGATACGCAGTATTTT.

The chain is built from TRBV12-3 or TRBV12-4 and TRBJ1-3, with 7 bases lining up with TRBD1. V trimming: 7 bases; J trimming: 4 bases; junction bases outside the gene matches: 4. This CDR3 contains 13 residues. The CDR3 nucleotides read TGTGCCAGCAACGCACAGGGGGGAAACACCATATATTTT. This translates into CASNAQGGNTIYF.

The rearrangement joins TRBV19 to TRBJ2-2, with 12 nucleotides matching TRBD1. Germline V gene lookup returns CDR1 LNHDA and CDR2 SQIVND (reference sequence). Trimming at V came to 4 bases and at J to 7 bases, leaving 4 bases not matched to a gene. The CDR3 runs to 15 residues. Here the CDR3 reads CASSRGQGAIGELFF. CDR3 DNA: TGTGCCAGTAGTAGGGGACAGGGGGCGATCGGGGAGCTGTTTTTT.

V is TRBV7-2 and J is TRBJ2-7, with 11 bases matching TRBD2. The J segment lost 3 bases and the V segment lost 1 base, leaving 2 bases of the junction unmatched. CDR3 size: 15 residues. Per the germline V gene, CDR1 is SGHTA and CDR2 is FQGNSA. The CDR3 sequence: CASSLEGTSGYEQYF. The CDR3 bases are TGTGCCAGCAGCTTAGAGGGGACTAGCGGCTACGAGCAGTACTTC.

V is TRBV19 and J is TRBJ1-4; 12 nucleotides agree with TRBD1. In germline, CDR1 is LNHDA, CDR2 SQIVND (reference sequence). V lost 7 bases and J lost 10; bases outside the gene matches: 10. This CDR3 has 15 residues. The CDR3 DNA reads TGTGCCAGTATCGAAGGCGGGACAGGGGGCGGAAAACTGTTTTTT. Encoded protein: CASIEGGTGGGKLFF.

CDR3 loop: CASGGPNYGYTF. The CDR3 nucleotides read TGTGCCAGCGGGGGCCCAAACTATGGCTACACCTTC. The chain is built from TRBV9 and TRBJ1-2, with D perhaps TRBD1 (6 bases). Per germline, CDR1 SGDLS and CDR2 YYNGEE. This CDR3 contains 12 residues. Trimming cost V 7 bases and J 2 bases, with 9 bases left between them.

This clone was counted only a few times. The chain employs TRBV4-2 and TRBJ1-2, with D tentatively TRBD1 (5 bases). This CDR3 comprises 15 residues. Germline V gene data show CDR1 as LGHNA and CDR2 as YNFKEQ. Trimming took off 1 base at V and 5 bases at J, with 14 bases between the two ends. Here the CDR3 DNA reads TGTGCCAGCAGCCAAGGGCGGGGGGGATCGTATGGCTACACCTTC. This gives the protein CASSQGRGGSYGYTF.